A selection of T cell receptor beta chains follows, all from one sample in a study of control samples from healthy donors and cancer patients. Libraries were prepared by immunoSEQ multiplex PCR; TCRdb keeps only in-frame clonotypes and omits some of them. The sample includes about 180,000 clones, around nine tenths seen only once; the top ten take over 1.1%. The sample comprised blood. The receptors were gathered from a man aged 25 to 40 in good health. CDR3s include the opening cysteine and the closing phenylalanine or tryptophan. The D gene is left open where the match is weak. Where a row states a size, it is once, few, many or the class of an expanded clone; other rows omit it.

V gene	clone size	D gene	J gene	CDR3 protein	CDR3 DNA
TRBV4-2	few	NA	TRBJ2-4	CASSQEASKNIQYF	TGTGCCAGCAGCCAGGAGGCCTCCAAAAACATTCAGTACTTC
TRBV7-9	NA	NA	TRBJ2-7	CASSFGSEQYF	TGTGCCAGCAGCTTTGGGAGCGAGCAGTACTTC
TRBV15	once	NA	TRBJ2-1	CATSREGPEQFF	TGTGCCACCAGCAGAGAAGGCCCCGAGCAGTTCTTC
TRBV6-6	NA	NA	TRBJ2-7	CASSSHGPPEQYF	TGTGCCAGCAGTTCCCACGGACCCCCCGAGCAGTACTTC
TRBV5-1	NA	NA	TRBJ1-2	CASSPPGGKDYGYTF	TGCGCCAGCAGCCCCCCCGGCGGCAAGGACTATGGCTACACCTTC
TRBV12-3/TRBV12-4	NA	NA	TRBJ2-7	CASSPRAYEQYF	TGTGCCAGCAGCCCCAGGGCCTACGAGCAGTACTTC
TRBV14	NA	NA	TRBJ2-2	CASSQVGGPTGELFF	TGTGCCAGCAGCCAAGTGGGGGGCCCCACCGGGGAGCTGTTTTTT
TRBV19	NA	TRBD1	TRBJ1-5	CASSIFGQGLNQPQHF	TGTGCCAGTAGTATTTTTGGACAGGGGCTTAATCAGCCCCAGCATTTT
TRBV18	NA	NA	TRBJ2-7	CASSPPKGTPYEQYF	TGTGCCAGCTCACCACCAAAAGGGACTCCCTACGAGCAGTACTTC
TRBV12-5	NA	NA	TRBJ1-5	CASSPSGEGDNQPQHF	TGTGCTAGTAGTCCTTCCGGAGAGGGTGACAATCAGCCCCAGCATTTT
TRBV7-2	NA	NA	TRBJ2-5	CASTPYFGQGETQYF	TGTGCCAGCACACCGTATTTTGGACAAGGGGAGACCCAGTACTTC
TRBV7-8	NA	NA	TRBJ2-2	CASSSQGRHTGELFF	TGTGCCAGCAGCTCTCAGGGTAGACATACCGGGGAGCTGTTTTTT
TRBV5-1	NA	TRBD1	TRBJ1-1	CASSLAQGGTEAFF	TGCGCCAGCAGCTTGGCTCAGGGGGGAACTGAAGCTTTCTTT
TRBV2	NA	TRBD1	TRBJ1-1	CASRYRQGTNTEAFF	TGTGCCAGCAGGTATCGACAGGGGACGAACACTGAAGCTTTCTTT
TRBV5-1	NA	NA	TRBJ2-7	CASSFGSYEQYF	TGCGCCAGCAGCTTTGGCTCCTACGAGCAGTACTTC
TRBV7-8	once	NA	TRBJ2-7	CASTTTHYEQYF	TGTGCCAGCACCACAACCCACTACGAGCAGTACTTC
TRBV5-4	NA	NA	TRBJ1-1	CASSDAPDGTEAFF	TGTGCCAGCAGCGATGCGCCGGATGGAACTGAAGCTTTCTTT
TRBV24-1	once	TRBD1	TRBJ2-1	CATSPNRGGHNEQFF	TGTGCCACCAGCCCTAACAGGGGTGGTCACAATGAGCAGTTCTTC